The entry below describes one T cell receptor (beta chain). Its target is unknown. Per sorted-subset replicate PCR, input was around 220 ng DNA, representing about 32,000 T cell genomes. Sequenced by immunoSEQ multiplex PCR; TCRdb stores in-frame clones only, minus some. The data show 2 million to 2.5 million clones, around 95% seen once. This sample was taken from a study of shared clonotypes between healthy human individuals. In the study overall: Plates per donor: three CD4 naive, three CD4 memory, two CD8 naive, one CD8 memory.

Unmatched junction bases numbered 5, after V lost 5 bases and J lost 5 bases. The CDR3 contains 13 residues. Germline values: CDR1 WNHNN, CDR2 SYGVQD (reference sequence). Whole-study results and caveats: Non-shared clonotypes had lower generation probabilities than clonotypes shared by all four sorted-subset donors. Sampling included only blood; tissue repertoires likely differ.

The receptor comes from a man aged 18 to 29 in good health. The chain is built from TRBV10-1 and TRBJ2-5; TRBD1 aligns across 7 bases. The source material was naive CD4+ T cells sorted from blood. Subset reported: CD45RA+ positively selected. CDR3 in DNA: TGCGCCAGCAGTTACAGGGGTGTGGAGACCCAGTACTTC. As protein: CASSYRGVETQYF.